The 16 T cell receptor beta chains presented below share a single source sample, sequenced in a study of early T cells in non-severe SARS-CoV-2 infection. One entry per CDR3 protein results from TCRdb running MiXCR on the 5' RACE reads. The sample consists of about 40,000 distinct CDR3 sequences, approximately 4.8% of them appearing once. The specimen sequenced was whole blood. The receptors stem from an adult who was a healthcare worker with PCR-confirmed SARS-CoV-2 infection or an uninfected control (not recorded which).

This clonotype was observed many times. This rearrangement joins TRBV27 to TRBJ2-3, with D possibly being TRBD2 (6 bases). Germline assignment: CDR1 MNHEY and CDR2 SMNVEV (reference sequence). Trimming took 10 bases from V and 2 from J, leaving 10 bases between them. The CDR3 loop spans 12 amino acids. The CDR3 is CATRGVTDTQYF. The DNA of the CDR3 is TGTGCCACCCGCGGGGTCACAGATACGCAGTATTTT.

With regard to this clonotype: The junction departs from germline at one end; a sequencing error may be responsible. The genes are TRBV27 and TRBJ1-1; D unresolved. The CDR3 covers 13 residues. Germline lookup yields CDR1 MNHEY and CDR2 SMNVEV (reference sequence). This CDR3 is CASRGLMNTGAFF. CDR3 nucleotides: TGTGCCAGCAGGGGTCTAATGAACACTGGAGCTTTCTTT.

This clonotype was observed a few times. The V call is TRBV29-1, the J call TRBJ1-1; D is ambiguous. Germline V gives CDR1 SQVTM, CDR2 ANQGSEA. The V end was cut by 6 bases, the J end by 0 bases, with 2 bases between. The CDR3 extends over 10 amino acids. CDR3 sequence reads: CSVMNTEAFF. The CDR3 bases are TGCAGCGTCATGAACACTGAAGCTTTCTTT.

Ten or more counts support this clonotype. The rearrangement uses TRBV3-1 and TRBJ1-2; no clear D gene. Germline values: CDR1 LGHDT, CDR2 YNNKEL (reference sequence). CDR3 length: 12 amino acids. With 0 bases removed from V and 5 bases from J, the gap between germline ends came to 4 bases. Written as DNA, the CDR3 is TGTGCCAGCAGCCAAGAAAAGTATGGCTACACCTTC. Encoded protein: CASSQEKYGYTF.

This clonotype was observed a few times. The V gene is TRBV18, the J gene TRBJ2-3; 7 bases match TRBD2. J was trimmed by 2 bases and V by 2 bases; bases with no gene match: 4. This CDR3 contains 15 residues. Germline V lookup: CDR1 KGHSH, CDR2 LQKENI. This CDR3 reads CASSPYQRDTDTQYF. The CDR3 DNA is TGTGCCAGCTCACCATACCAGCGGGACACAGATACGCAGTATTTT.

This clonotype was seen ten or more times. The V call is TRBV2, the J call TRBJ2-7; the D is unclear. The CDR3 extends over 12 amino acids. Germline loops: CDR1 SNHLY, CDR2 FYNNEI. V was shortened by 8 bases and J by 6 bases, with 14 bases between the two germline ends. This CDR3 is CASCYFGGEQYF. CDR3 DNA sequence: TGTGCCAGCTGTTATTTCGGCGGCGAGCAGTACTTC.

This clonotype was seen at least ten times. The chain has TRBV29-1 and TRBJ2-6; the match to TRBD1 covers 11 bases. V dropped 8 bases and J dropped 0; count of bases not matched to a gene: 6. Germline V gene sequence: CDR1 SQVTM, CDR2 ANQGSEA. The CDR3 loop spans 16 amino acids. The CDR3 spells CSIWDRGDSGANVLTF. The CDR3, as DNA: TGCAGCATTTGGGACAGGGGGGACTCTGGGGCCAACGTCCTGACTTTC.

This chain uses TRBV7-9 with TRBJ2-7, with a possible D match to TRBD2 (6 bases). V was pared by 5 bases and J by 2 bases, with 16 bases between. Germline V gene lookup returns CDR1 SEHNR and CDR2 FQNEAQ (reference sequence). The CDR3 sequence is 15 residues long. CDR3 region: CASSIGGGITYEQYF. As DNA, the CDR3 is TGTGCCAGCAGCATTGGGGGAGGAATAACCTACGAGCAGTACTTC.

This clonotype appeared many times. The chain is built from TRBV7-9 and TRBJ1-1, with unresolved D. The germline V gene encodes CDR1 SEHNR and CDR2 FQNEAQ (reference sequence). The V and J ends lost 5 bases and 4 bases respectively, with 20 bases between them. The CDR3 length is 16 residues. The CDR3 region has the DNA TGTGCCAGCAGCATTACTGGACCTCGCAATGGCACTGAAGCTTTCTTT. Amino acids: CASSITGPRNGTEAFF.

In this sample, this clonotype turned up a few times. The chain uses TRBV12-3 or TRBV12-4 and TRBJ1-4; no clear D. The CDR3 has 17 residues. Trimming left V 5 bases short and J 8 bases short, with 24 bases between. The CDR3: CASSPGDRNSLREKLFF. The CDR3 nucleotides are TGTGCCAGCAGTCCGGGCGATAGGAACAGCCTGCGGGAAAAACTGTTTTTT.

This clonotype was counted many times. V and J are TRBV4-1 and TRBJ2-3; 8 bases fit TRBD2. V was pared by 0 bases and J by 2 bases, with 7 bases of the junction left unmatched. This CDR3 region has 17 residues. Germline CDR1 and CDR2: MGHRA and YSYEKL. The CDR3 nucleotides are TGCGCCAGCAGCCAAGATATAACTAGCGGATACACAGATACGCAGTATTTT. Protein: CASSQDITSGYTDTQYF.

This clonotype was observed many times. The chain recombines TRBV11-2 with TRBJ2-3; a weak D match, TRBD2 (5 bases). Germline V gene sequence: CDR1 SGHAT, CDR2 FQNNGV. This CDR3 comprises 15 residues. V lost 5 bases to trimming and J lost 3 bases, with 15 bases between them. CDR3 nucleotides: TGTGCCAGCAGCCCGTCCGGGGTCACGACAGATACGCAGTATTTT. Its protein is CASSPSGVTTDTQYF.

V is TRBV27 and J is TRBJ1-6; no definite D call. CDR3 length: 12 residues. The V end lost 5 bases, the J end lost 15 bases, and 14 bases lay between the germline ends. The germline V gene encodes CDR1 MNHEY and CDR2 SMNVEV (reference sequence). Here the CDR3 reads CASSTRYSGLHF. The CDR3 DNA reads TGTGCCAGCAGTACCCGGTATTCGGGCCTCCACTTT.

This clonotype occurred many times. This chain uses TRBV28 with TRBJ1-2; 7 bases are shared with TRBD1. The CDR3 extends over 19 amino acids. The J segment lost 5 bases and the V segment lost 4 bases, leaving 22 bases of the junction unmatched. CDR1 is MDHEN, CDR2 SYDVKM, per germline. CDR3 region: CASSSPRILRDSDLYGYTF. The CDR3 DNA follows: TGTGCCAGCAGTTCTCCCCGAATTCTCCGGGACAGCGACCTTTATGGCTACACCTTC.

This clonotype was picked up many times. This chain uses TRBV6-1 with TRBJ1-6; D is unclear. CDR3 length: 15 amino acids. The V end lost 4 bases, the J end lost 0 bases, and 7 bases lay between the germline ends. CDR1 and CDR2 from the germline V gene are MNHNS and SASEGT. This chain's CDR3 is CASSAQSSYNSPLHF. DNA of the CDR3: TGTGCCAGCAGTGCCCAGAGCTCCTATAATTCACCCCTCCACTTT.

This chain uses TRBV6-1 with TRBJ1-2; 8 bases align to TRBD1. There are 16 residues in the CDR3. The J segment lost 3 bases and the V segment lost 6 bases, leaving 12 bases of the junction unmatched. Germline CDR1 and CDR2: MNHNS and SASEGT. The CDR3 reads CASSTGGLKDDYGYTF. The CDR3 nucleotides read TGTGCCAGCAGCACAGGGGGTCTTAAAGACGACTATGGCTACACCTTC.